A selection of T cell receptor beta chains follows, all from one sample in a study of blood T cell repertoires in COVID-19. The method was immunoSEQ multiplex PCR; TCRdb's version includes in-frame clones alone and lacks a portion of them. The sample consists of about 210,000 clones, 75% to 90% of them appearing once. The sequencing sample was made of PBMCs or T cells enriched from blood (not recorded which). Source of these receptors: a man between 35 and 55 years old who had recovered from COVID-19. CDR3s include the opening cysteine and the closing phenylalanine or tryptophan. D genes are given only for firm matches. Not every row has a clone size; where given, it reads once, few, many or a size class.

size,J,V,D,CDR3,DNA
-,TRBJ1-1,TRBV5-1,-,CASRPDSHTEAFF,TGCGCCAGCAGACCTGACAGCCACACTGAAGCTTTCTTT
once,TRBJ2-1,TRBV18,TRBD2,CASSPSGGRSYNEQFF,TGTGCCAGCTCACCTAGCGGGGGGAGGTCCTACAATGAGCAGTTCTTC
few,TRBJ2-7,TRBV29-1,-,CSVEGSLREPYEQYF,TGCAGCGTTGAAGGGTCGCTAAGGGAGCCCTACGAGCAGTACTTC
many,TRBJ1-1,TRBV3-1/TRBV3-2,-,CASSQRSGGVGTEAFF,TGTGCCAGCAGCCAGAGATCCGGGGGTGTGGGCACTGAAGCTTTCTTT
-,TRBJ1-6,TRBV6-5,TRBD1,CASSLSGTGTSPLHF,TGTGCCAGCAGTTTGTCCGGGACAGGGACTTCACCCCTCCACTTT
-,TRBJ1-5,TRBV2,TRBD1,CASLINRDRSNQPQHF,TGTGCCAGCTTAATCAACCGGGACAGGTCCAATCAGCCCCAGCATTTT
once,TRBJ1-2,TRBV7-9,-,CASSSLSGGNYGYTF,TGTGCCAGCAGCTCATTAAGTGGCGGAAACTATGGCTACACCTTC
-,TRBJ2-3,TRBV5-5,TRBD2,CASSSGTSGSEGTDTQYF,TGTGCCAGCAGCTCCGGGACTAGCGGGAGCGAAGGCACAGATACGCAGTATTTT
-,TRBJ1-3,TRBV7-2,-,CASSTYFSGNTIYF,TGTGCCAGCAGCACCTACTTCTCTGGAAACACCATATATTTT
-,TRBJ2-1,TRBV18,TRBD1,CASSNIWTGLRKNEQFF,TGTGCCAGCTCAAACATCTGGACAGGGCTCCGCAAGAATGAGCAGTTCTTC
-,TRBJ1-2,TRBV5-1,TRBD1,CASSLGGYDYGYTF,TGCGCCAGCAGCTTAGGGGGCTACGACTATGGCTACACCTTC
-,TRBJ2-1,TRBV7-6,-,CASSRGDEQFF,TGTGCCAGCAGCCGGGGAGATGAGCAGTTCTTC
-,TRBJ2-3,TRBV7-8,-,CASSLTSYTDTQYF,TGTGCCAGCAGCTTAACGAGCTACACAGATACGCAGTATTTT
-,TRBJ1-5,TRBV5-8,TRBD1,CASSQTTGGGGNQPQHF,TGTGCCAGCAGTCAAACAACAGGGGGGGGTGGCAATCAGCCCCAGCATTTT
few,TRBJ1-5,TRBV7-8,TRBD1,CASSPQGASYQPQHF,TGTGCCAGCAGCCCCCAGGGGGCATCGTATCAGCCCCAGCATTTT
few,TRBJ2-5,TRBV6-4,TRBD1,CASSTGQWKETQYF,TGTGCCAGCAGTACGGGACAGTGGAAGGAGACCCAGTACTTC
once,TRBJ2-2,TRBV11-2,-,CASSLALTGFRELFF,TGTGCCAGCAGCTTAGCCCTAACAGGGTTCCGGGAGCTGTTTTTT
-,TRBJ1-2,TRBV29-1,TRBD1,CSTPGGSYGYTF,TGCAGCACGCCAGGGGGAAGCTATGGCTACACCTTC
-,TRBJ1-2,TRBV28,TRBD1,CASSPPRTGGKGYTF,TGTGCCAGCAGTCCACCCCGGACAGGGGGAAAGGGCTACACCTTC
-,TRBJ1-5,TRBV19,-,CASRDTEDYQPQHF,TGTGCCAGTCGGGACACCGAAGATTATCAGCCCCAGCATTTT
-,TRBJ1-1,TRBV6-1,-,CASSEAQVRNTEAFF,TGTGCCAGCAGTGAAGCCCAGGTTCGAAACACTGAAGCTTTCTTT
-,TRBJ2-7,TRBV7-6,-,CASSLGGRSWEQYF,TGTGCCAGCAGCTTAGGGGGCAGAAGTTGGGAGCAGTACTTC
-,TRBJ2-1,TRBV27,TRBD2,CASVGGGTYNEQFF,TGTGCCAGCGTTGGCGGGGGGACGTACAATGAGCAGTTCTTC
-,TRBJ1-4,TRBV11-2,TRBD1,CASSPKAGDREAPGEKLFF,TGTGCCAGCAGCCCCAAAGCCGGGGACAGGGAAGCCCCTGGTGAAAAACTGTTTTTT